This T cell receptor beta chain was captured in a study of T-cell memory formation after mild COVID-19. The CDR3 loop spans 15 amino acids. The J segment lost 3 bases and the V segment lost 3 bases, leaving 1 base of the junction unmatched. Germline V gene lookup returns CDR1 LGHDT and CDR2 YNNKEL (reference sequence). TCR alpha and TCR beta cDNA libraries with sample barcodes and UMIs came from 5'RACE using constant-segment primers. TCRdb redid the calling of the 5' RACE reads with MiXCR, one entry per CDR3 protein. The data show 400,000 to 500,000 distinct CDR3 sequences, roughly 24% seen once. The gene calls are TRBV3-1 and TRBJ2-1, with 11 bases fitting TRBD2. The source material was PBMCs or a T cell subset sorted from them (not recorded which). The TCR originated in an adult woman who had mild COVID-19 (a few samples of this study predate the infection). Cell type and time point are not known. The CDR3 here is CASSHTSGGYNEQFF. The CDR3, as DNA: TGTGCCAGCAGCCACACTAGCGGGGGCTACAATGAGCAGTTCTTC.